Given below is one T cell receptor beta chain in context. Mismatch with germline at one junction end may stem from a read error. Germline CDR1 reads MGHRA; CDR2 reads YSYEKL. The CDR3 is 14 amino acids. RNA transcripts gave rise to amplified TCR beta CDR3 regions. TCR CDR3 regions were first amplified by RT-PCR with HTBI primers. One entry per CDR3 protein, called by TCRdb with MiXCR from the multiplex PCR reads. This sample has about 500,000 distinct CDR3 sequences, with over 45% found just once. This entry is derived from a study of T cells in Graves' hyperthyroidism and ophthalmopathy. V usage is TRBV4-1 and J usage is TRBJ1-1; D is unresolved. Sequencing was performed on peripheral blood or thyroid tissue (not recorded which). The sequence came from an adult woman with Graves' disease, either hyperthyroidism or ophthalmopathy (not recorded which). The CDR3 DNA reads TGCGCCAGCAGCCACGTACAGTTGAACACTGAAGCTCTCTTT. It yields the protein CASSHVQLNTEALF.